Listed below are T cell receptor beta chains from one sample, sequenced in a study of identical twins. TCRdb reprocessed the 5' RACE reads with MiXCR, giving one entry per CDR3 protein. This table has roughly 770,000 distinct CDR3 sequences, over 15% appearing once. The sample was also linked to a second study, of T cells expressing NK-cell markers.

The sequencing sample was made of PBMCs. The receptors originated from a woman aged 18-29 years in good health. CDR3s include the opening cysteine and the closing phenylalanine or tryptophan. Each record gives: clone size, V gene, J gene, D gene, CDR3 protein, CDR3 DNA. A D gene is named only where the DNA matches it firmly. The size entry is marked missing in some rows and otherwise reads once, few, many or a size class.

>-|TRBV3-1|TRBJ2-7|-
CASSQRTTYEQYF
TGTGCCAGCAGCCAGCGGACAACCTACGAGCAGTACTTC
>-|TRBV12-3/TRBV12-4|TRBJ1-1|TRBD1
CASRRQGEAFF
TGTGCCAGCAGGCGACAGGGCGAAGCTTTCTTT
>once|TRBV5-6|TRBJ2-1|TRBD1
CASSSGQATFFFF
TGTGCCAGCAGCTCGGGACAGGCAACGTTTTTTTTCTTC
>many|TRBV20-1|TRBJ1-6|TRBD1
CSARETGVFYNSPLHF
TGCAGTGCTAGAGAGACAGGGGTTTTCTATAATTCACCCCTCCACTTT
>-|TRBV27|TRBJ2-7|-
CASSFLLSREQYF
TGTGCCAGCAGTTTCCTCCTCTCGAGGGAGCAGTACTTC
>few|TRBV20-1|TRBJ2-1|TRBD2
CSARGMTSGYNEQFF
TGCAGTGCTAGAGGAATGACTAGCGGGTACAATGAGCAGTTCTTC
>-|TRBV5-1|TRBJ1-2|-
CASSLARVSYGYTF
TGCGCCAGCAGCTTGGCTCGGGTTTCCTATGGCTACACCTTC
>-|TRBV6-5|TRBJ2-7|-
CASSYFPGLQHEQYF
TGTGCCAGCAGTTACTTCCCGGGACTGCAACACGAGCAGTACTTC
>-|TRBV30|TRBJ2-5|-
CAWSRGGTQETQYF
TGTGCCTGGAGTCGGGGCGGGACCCAAGAGACCCAGTACTTC
>many|TRBV3-1|TRBJ1-5|-
CASSQDLGQPQHF
TGTGCCAGCAGCCAAGATCTGGGTCAGCCCCAGCATTTT
>-|TRBV20-1|TRBJ1-5|-
CSAYSDSNQPQHF
TGCAGTGCTTACTCAGATAGCAATCAGCCCCAGCATTTT
>-|TRBV20-1|TRBJ1-1|-
CSASPKGENTEAFF
TGCAGTGCTAGCCCCAAGGGCGAGAACACTGAAGCTTTCTTT
>-|TRBV7-9|TRBJ1-1|TRBD1
CASSSDRTGEADTEAFF
TGTGCCAGCAGCTCAGATCGGACAGGGGAGGCAGACACTGAAGCTTTCTTT
>-|TRBV20-1|TRBJ1-5|-
CSTSSQGNQPQHF
TGCAGTACTAGTTCGCAGGGCAATCAGCCCCAGCATTTT
>-|TRBV5-6|TRBJ2-7|-
CASSLGVSMGEQYF
TGTGCCAGCAGCTTGGGGGTCTCGATGGGGGAGCAGTACTTC
>-|TRBV7-9|TRBJ1-2|-
CASRSGGRVANYGYTF
TGTGCCAGCCGCAGCGGAGGGAGGGTTGCTAACTATGGCTACACCTTC
>few|TRBV7-2|TRBJ2-7|-
CASTPGGRAYEQYF
TGTGCCAGCACTCCCGGGGGCAGGGCATACGAGCAGTACTTC
>-|TRBV30|TRBJ2-1|TRBD2
CAWSVSGGSSYNEQFF
TGTGCCTGGAGTGTATCTGGCGGGAGCTCCTACAATGAGCAGTTCTTC
>-|TRBV11-3|TRBJ2-7|-
CASSITGYEQYF
TGTGCCAGCAGCATAACCGGTTACGAGCAGTACTTC
>few|TRBV10-1|TRBJ2-5|-
CASSEGRGLETQYF
TGCGCCAGCAGTGAGGGACGGGGGCTGGAGACCCAGTACTTC
>many|TRBV6-2/TRBV6-3|TRBJ2-5|-
CASSYSRVQETQYF
TGTGCCAGCAGTTACTCGAGGGTCCAAGAGACCCAGTACTTC
>-|TRBV7-2|TRBJ2-7|-
CASSPTGGVYEQYF
TGTGCCAGCAGCCCGACAGGTGGGGTCTACGAGCAGTACTTC
>-|TRBV12-3/TRBV12-4|TRBJ2-1|-
CASSLWGLYNEQFF
TGTGCCAGCAGTTTATGGGGGTTGTACAATGAGCAGTTCTTC
>-|TRBV20-1|TRBJ2-7|TRBD1
CSALGQVYEQYF
TGCAGTGCTCTCGGACAGGTCTACGAGCAGTACTTC
>-|TRBV11-2|TRBJ1-1|-
CASSLQGVMNTEAFF
TGTGCCAGCAGCTTACAAGGGGTCATGAACACTGAAGCTTTCTTT
>few|TRBV20-1|TRBJ2-2|-
CSASRTQNTGELFF
TGCAGTGCCTCCCGGACACAGAACACCGGGGAGCTGTTTTTT
>few|TRBV15|TRBJ2-1|TRBD2
CATSLTSATYNEQFF
TGTGCCACCAGCCTCACTAGCGCAACCTACAATGAGCAGTTCTTC
>-|TRBV7-9|TRBJ2-7|TRBD2
CASSSVTSGATQYF
TGTGCCAGCAGCTCGGTTACTAGCGGGGCCACGCAGTACTTC
>many|TRBV12-3/TRBV12-4|TRBJ2-7|TRBD2
CASSSSGTSASYEQYF
TGTGCCAGCAGTTCCTCCGGGACTAGCGCATCCTACGAGCAGTACTTC
>few|TRBV4-3|TRBJ1-6|-
CASSPQRGKHPPLHF
TGCGCCAGCAGCCCCCAAAGGGGGAAGCATCCACCCCTCCACTTT
>few|TRBV6-5|TRBJ1-1|-
CASSYSRGANTEAFF
TGTGCCAGCAGTTACTCGCGGGGGGCAAACACTGAAGCTTTCTTT
>-|TRBV20-1|TRBJ2-2|TRBD2
CSARPTSGGAVGTGELFF
TGCAGTGCTAGACCAACTAGCGGGGGGGCTGTGGGGACCGGGGAGCTGTTTTTT
>-|TRBV5-1|TRBJ2-3|TRBD1
CASSEKTGAASTDTQYF
TGCGCCAGCAGCGAAAAAACAGGGGCGGCTAGCACAGATACGCAGTATTTT